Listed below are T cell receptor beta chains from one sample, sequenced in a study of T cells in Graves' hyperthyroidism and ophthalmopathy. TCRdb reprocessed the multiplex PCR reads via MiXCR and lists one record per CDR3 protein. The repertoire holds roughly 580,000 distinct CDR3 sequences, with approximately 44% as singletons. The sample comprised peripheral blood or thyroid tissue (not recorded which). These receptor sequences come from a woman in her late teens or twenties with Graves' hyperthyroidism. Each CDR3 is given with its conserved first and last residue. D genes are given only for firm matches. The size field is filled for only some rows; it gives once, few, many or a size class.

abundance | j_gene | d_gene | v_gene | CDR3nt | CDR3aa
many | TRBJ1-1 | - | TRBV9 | TGTGCCAGCAGCGTAGGACAGCTGAACACTGAAGCTTTCTTT | CASSVGQLNTEAFF
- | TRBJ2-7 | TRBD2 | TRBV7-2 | TGTGCCAGCAGCCCTAGCGGGAGTGAGCAGTACTTC | CASSPSGSEQYF
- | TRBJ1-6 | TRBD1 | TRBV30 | TGTGCCGGACAGGGGATCGATTCACCCCTCCACTTT | CAGQGIDSPLHF
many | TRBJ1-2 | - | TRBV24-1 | TGTGCCACCAGTGATGGGGATCCTGACTATGGCTACACCTTC | CATSDGDPDYGYTF
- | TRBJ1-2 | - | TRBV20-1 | TGCAGTGCTAGGATCCTGGGACGGGAAAACTATGGCTACACCTTC | CSARILGRENYGYTF
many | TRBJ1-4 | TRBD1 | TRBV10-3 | TGTGCCGTCGGACAGGATGAAAAACTGTTTTTT | CAVGQDEKLFF
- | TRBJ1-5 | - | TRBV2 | TGTGCCAGCAGTTTAGAAAGTCAGCGTTATCAGCCCCAGCATTTT | CASSLESQRYQPQHF
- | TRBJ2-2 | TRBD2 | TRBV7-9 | TGTGCCAGCAGCCTCTGGAGCGGGAGCACCGGGGAGCTGTTTTTT | CASSLWSGSTGELFF
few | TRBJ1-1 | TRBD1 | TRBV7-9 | TGTGCCAGCAGCCAAGGGGGCGTGACTGAAGCTTTCTTT | CASSQGGVTEAFF
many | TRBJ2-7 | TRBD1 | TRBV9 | TGTGCCAGCAGCCCTCTTGGACAGGGGGAAGAGCAGTACTTC | CASSPLGQGEEQYF
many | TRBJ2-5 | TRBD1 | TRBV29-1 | TGCAGCGAAACACAGGGGGCGTCAGAGACCCAGTACTTC | CSETQGASETQYF
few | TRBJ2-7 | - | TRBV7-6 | TGTGCCAGCAGCTTGTTTGGCCCATCCTACGAGCAGTACTTC | CASSLFGPSYEQYF
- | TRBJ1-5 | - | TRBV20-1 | TGCAGTGCTCACCCCGGCAGCTACGAGCATTTT | CSAHPGSYEHF
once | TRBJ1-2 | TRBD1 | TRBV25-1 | TGTGCCAGCAGTGGAACGACAGGGGCTAACTATGGCTACACCTTC | CASSGTTGANYGYTF
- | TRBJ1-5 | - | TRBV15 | TGTGCCACCTACTCCCCGGGAATCGCTAGCAATCAGCCCCAGCATTTT | CATYSPGIASNQPQHF
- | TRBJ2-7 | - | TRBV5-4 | TGTGCCAGCAGCAACAGGGGGAGGGTGACCGAGCAGTACTTC | CASSNRGRVTEQYF